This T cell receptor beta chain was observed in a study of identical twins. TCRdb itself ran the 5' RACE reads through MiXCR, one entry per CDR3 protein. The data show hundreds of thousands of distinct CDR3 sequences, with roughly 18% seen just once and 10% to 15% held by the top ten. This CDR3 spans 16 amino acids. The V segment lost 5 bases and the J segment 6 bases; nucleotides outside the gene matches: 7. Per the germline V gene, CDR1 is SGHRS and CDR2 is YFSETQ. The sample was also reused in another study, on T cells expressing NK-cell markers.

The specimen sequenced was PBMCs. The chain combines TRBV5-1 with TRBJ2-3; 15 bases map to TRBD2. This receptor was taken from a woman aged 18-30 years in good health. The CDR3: CASRAGTSGRLDTQYF. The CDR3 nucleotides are TGCGCCAGCAGGGCCGGGACTAGCGGGAGGTTGGATACGCAGTATTTT.